The sequence of this T cell receptor beta chain was determined in a study of shared clonotypes between healthy human individuals. Study outcomes and limitations: Naive subsets tended to show greater estimated richness than memory subsets. Sampling used blood alone; tissue repertoires probably differ.

The germline V gene encodes CDR1 SGHDT and CDR2 YYEEEE. V trimming: 1 base; J trimming: 5 bases; junction bases outside the gene matches: 14. The CDR3 contains 18 residues. The method was immunoSEQ multiplex PCR; TCRdb's version includes in-frame clones alone and lacks a portion of them. The sample gives about a million clones, approximately 76% of which show up once; nearly 1.5% is in the top ten. Details on this clone: The antigen is not known.

V usage is TRBV5-6 and J usage is TRBJ1-1; 10 bases fit TRBD1. What was sequenced was memory CD4+ T cells sorted from blood. As to subset: CD45RA-negative fraction. This TCR was recovered from a man aged 18-30 years in good health. The DNA of the CDR3 is TGTGCCAGCAGCTTGATGACAGGGGGCACAACATTCCGGACTGAAGCTTTCTTT. This codes for CASSLMTGGTTFRTEAFF.